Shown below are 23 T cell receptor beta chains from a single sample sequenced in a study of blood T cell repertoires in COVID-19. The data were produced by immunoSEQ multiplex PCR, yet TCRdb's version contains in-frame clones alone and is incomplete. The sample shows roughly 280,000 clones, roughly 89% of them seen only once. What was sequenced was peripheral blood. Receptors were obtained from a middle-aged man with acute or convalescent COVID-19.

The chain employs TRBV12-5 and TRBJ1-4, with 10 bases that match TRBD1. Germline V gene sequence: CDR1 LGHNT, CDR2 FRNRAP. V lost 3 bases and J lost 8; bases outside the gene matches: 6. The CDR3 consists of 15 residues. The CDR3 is CASGFGDRGHEKLFF. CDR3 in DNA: TGTGCTAGTGGTTTCGGAGACAGGGGGCACGAAAAACTGTTTTTT.

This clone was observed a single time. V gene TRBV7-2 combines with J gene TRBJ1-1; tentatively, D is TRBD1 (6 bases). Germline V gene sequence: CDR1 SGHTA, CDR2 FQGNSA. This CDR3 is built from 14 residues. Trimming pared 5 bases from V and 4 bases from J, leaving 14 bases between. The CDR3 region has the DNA TGTGCCAGCAGCCCCCAACAGGGTGCCACTGAAGCTTTCTTT. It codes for CASSPQQGATEAFF.

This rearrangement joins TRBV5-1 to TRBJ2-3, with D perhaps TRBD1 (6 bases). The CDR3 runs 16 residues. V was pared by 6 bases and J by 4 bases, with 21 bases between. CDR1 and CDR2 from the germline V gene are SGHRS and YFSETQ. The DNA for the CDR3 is TGCGCCAGCACTGCCAACACAGGGCTTTTCTCAGATACGCAGTATTTT. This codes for CASTANTGLFSDTQYF.

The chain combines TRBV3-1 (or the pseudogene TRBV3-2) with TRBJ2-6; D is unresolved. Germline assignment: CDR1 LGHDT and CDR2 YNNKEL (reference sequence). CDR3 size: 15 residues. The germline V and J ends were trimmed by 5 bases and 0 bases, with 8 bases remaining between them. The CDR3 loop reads CASSSQLSGANVLTF. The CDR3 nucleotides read TGTGCCAGCAGCTCCCAACTCTCTGGGGCCAACGTCCTGACTTTC.

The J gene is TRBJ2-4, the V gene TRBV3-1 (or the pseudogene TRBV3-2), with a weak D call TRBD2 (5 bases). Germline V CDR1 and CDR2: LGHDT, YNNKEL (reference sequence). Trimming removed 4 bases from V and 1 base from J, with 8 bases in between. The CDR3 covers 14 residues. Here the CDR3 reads CASSPPGAKNIQYF. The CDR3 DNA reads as TGTGCCAGCAGCCCCCCGGGGGCCAAAAACATTCAGTACTTC.

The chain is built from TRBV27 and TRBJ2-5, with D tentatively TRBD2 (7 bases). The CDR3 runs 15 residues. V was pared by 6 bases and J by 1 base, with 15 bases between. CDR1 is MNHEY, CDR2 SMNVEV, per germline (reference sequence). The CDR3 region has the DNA TGTGCCAGCAGCGTAAGACGGGGGGCCCAAGAGACCCAGTACTTC. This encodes CASSVRRGAQETQYF.

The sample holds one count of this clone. CDR3 DNA sequence: TGTGCCAGCAGCTCTTCTAGCGGGGGGAACATTCAGTACTTC. This encodes CASSSSSGGNIQYF. The chain joins TRBV5-4 to TRBJ2-4, with 11 nucleotides matching TRBD2. The V gene end was trimmed by 3 bases and the J gene end by 7 bases; junction bases not matched to a gene: 3. The germline gives CDR1 SGHNT, CDR2 YYREEE (reference sequence). The CDR3 is 14 amino acids.

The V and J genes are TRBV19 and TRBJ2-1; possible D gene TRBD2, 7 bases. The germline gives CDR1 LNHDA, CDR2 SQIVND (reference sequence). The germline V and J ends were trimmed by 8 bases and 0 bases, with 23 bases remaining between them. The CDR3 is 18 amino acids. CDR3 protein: CASFPNRGAIFSYNEQFF. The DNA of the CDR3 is TGTGCCAGTTTCCCCAACCGGGGGGCGATTTTCTCCTACAATGAGCAGTTCTTC.

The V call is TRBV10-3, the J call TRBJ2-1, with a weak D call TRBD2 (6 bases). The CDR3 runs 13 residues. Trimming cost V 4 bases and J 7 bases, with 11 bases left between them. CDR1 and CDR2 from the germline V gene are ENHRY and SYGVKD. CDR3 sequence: CAISGWGENEQFF. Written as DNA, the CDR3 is TGTGCCATCAGTGGGTGGGGGGAGAATGAGCAGTTCTTC.

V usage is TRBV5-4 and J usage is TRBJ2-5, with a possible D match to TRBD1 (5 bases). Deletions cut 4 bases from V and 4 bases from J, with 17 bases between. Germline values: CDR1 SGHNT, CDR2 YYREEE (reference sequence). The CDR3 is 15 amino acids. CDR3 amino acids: CASSPWEGATETQYF. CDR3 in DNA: TGTGCCAGCAGCCCCTGGGAAGGGGCGACAGAGACCCAGTACTTC.

The DNA of the CDR3 is TGTGCCAGCAGCCTGGGACTGACTACCTTTTATGGCTACACCTTC. Residues: CASSLGLTTFYGYTF. The chain carries TRBV2 and TRBJ1-2, with TRBD1 as a possible D gene (5 bases). The CDR3 extends over 15 amino acids. In germline, CDR1 is SNHLY, CDR2 FYNNEI. Trimming pared 6 bases from V and 5 bases from J, leaving 19 bases between. The full variable domain, rest sourced from reference TRBV2 and TRBJ1-2, is EPEVTQTPSHQVTQMGQEVILRCVPISNHLYFYWYRQILGQKVEFLVSFYNNEISEKSEIFDDQFSVERPDGSNFTLKIRSTKLEDSAMYFCASSLGLTTFYGYTFGSGTRLTVV.

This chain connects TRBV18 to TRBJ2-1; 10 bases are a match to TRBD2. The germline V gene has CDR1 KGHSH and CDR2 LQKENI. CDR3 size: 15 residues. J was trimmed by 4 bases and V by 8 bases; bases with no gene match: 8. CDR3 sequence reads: CASPPERGGYNEQFF. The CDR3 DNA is TGTGCCAGCCCCCCGGAGCGGGGGGGGTACAATGAGCAGTTCTTC.

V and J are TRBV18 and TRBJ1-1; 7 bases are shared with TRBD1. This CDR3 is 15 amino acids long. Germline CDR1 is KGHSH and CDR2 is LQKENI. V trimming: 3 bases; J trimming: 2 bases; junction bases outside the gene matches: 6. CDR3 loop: CASSPPGQSNTEAFF. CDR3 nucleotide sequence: TGTGCCAGCTCACCGCCGGGACAGTCAAACACTGAAGCTTTCTTT.

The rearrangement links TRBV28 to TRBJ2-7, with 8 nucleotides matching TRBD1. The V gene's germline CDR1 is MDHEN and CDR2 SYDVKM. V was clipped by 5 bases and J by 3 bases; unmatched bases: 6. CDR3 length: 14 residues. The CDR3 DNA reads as TGTGCCAGCAGTGTATCAGGGGGCAGCTACGAGCAGTACTTC. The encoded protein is CASSVSGGSYEQYF.

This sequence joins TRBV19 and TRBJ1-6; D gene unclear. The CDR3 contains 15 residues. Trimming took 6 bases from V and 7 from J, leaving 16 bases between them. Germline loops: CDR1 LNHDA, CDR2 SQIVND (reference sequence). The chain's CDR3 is CASSIGRTRNSPLHF. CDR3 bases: TGTGCCAGTAGCATCGGGCGGACTCGGAATTCACCCCTCCACTTT. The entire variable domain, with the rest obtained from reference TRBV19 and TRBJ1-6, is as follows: DGGITQSPKYLFRKEGQNVTLSCEQNLNHDAMYWYRQDPGQGLRLIYYSQIVNDFQKGDIAEGYSVSREKKESFPLTVTSAQKNPTAFYLCASSIGRTRNSPLHFGNGTRLTVT.

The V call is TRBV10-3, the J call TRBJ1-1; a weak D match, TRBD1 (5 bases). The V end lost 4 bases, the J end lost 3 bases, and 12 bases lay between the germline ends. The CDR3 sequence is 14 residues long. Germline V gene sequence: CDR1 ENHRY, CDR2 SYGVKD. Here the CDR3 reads CAISGLGGDTEAFF. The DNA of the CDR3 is TGTGCCATCAGTGGTCTCGGGGGGGACACTGAAGCTTTCTTT.

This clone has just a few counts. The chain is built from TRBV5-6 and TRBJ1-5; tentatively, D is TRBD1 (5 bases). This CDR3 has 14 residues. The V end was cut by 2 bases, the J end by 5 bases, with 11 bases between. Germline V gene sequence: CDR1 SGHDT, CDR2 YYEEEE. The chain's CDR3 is CASSFRGWDQPQHF. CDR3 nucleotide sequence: TGTGCCAGCAGCTTCCGGGGGTGGGATCAGCCCCAGCATTTT.

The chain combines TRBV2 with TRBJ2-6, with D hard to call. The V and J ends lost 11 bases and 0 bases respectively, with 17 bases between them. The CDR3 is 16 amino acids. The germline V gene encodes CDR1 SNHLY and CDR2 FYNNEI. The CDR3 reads CAVEPGKSSGANVLTF. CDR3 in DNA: TGTGCCGTAGAACCGGGTAAAAGCTCTGGGGCCAACGTCCTGACTTTC.

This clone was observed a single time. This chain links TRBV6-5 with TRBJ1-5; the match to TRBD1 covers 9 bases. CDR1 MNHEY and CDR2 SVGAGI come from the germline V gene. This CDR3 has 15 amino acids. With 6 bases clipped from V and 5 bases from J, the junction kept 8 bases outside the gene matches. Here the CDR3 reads CASSAGTGPYQPQHF. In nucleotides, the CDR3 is TGTGCCAGCAGCGCCGGGACAGGGCCGTATCAGCCCCAGCATTTT.

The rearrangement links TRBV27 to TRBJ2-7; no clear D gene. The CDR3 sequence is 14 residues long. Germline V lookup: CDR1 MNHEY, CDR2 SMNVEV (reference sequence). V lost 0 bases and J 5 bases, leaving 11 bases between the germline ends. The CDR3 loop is CASSLSSGIDEQYF. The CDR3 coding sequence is TGTGCCAGCAGTTTATCGTCTGGTATAGACGAGCAGTACTTC.

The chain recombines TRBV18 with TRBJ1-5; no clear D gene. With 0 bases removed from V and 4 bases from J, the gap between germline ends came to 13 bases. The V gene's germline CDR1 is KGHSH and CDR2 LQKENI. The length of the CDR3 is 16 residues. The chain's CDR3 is CASSPPNGGFNQPQHF. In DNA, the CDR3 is TGTGCCAGCTCACCACCGAACGGAGGTTTTAATCAGCCCCAGCATTTT.

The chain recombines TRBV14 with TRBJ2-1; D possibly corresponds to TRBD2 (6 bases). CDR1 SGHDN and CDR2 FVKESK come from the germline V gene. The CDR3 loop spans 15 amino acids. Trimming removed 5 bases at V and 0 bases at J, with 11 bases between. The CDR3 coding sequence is TGTGCCAGCAGCTTGCTAGCGACCTCCTACAATGAGCAGTTCTTC. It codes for CASSLLATSYNEQFF.

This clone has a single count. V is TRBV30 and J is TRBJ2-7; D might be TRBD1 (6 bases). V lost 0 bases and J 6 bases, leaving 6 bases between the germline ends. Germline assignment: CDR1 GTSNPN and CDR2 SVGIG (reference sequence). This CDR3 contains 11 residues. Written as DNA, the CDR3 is TGTGCCTGGAGTGTAGGGGGCGAGCAGTACTTC. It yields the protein CAWSVGGEQYF.